These 19 T cell receptor beta chains originate from one sample sequenced in a study of T-cell memory formation after mild COVID-19. TCRdb independently ran MiXCR on the 5' RACE reads; one entry per CDR3 protein. The repertoire holds about 110,000 distinct CDR3 sequences, with around 17% as singletons. The sequenced sample was PBMCs or a T cell subset sorted from them (not recorded which). These receptors all stem from a man between 18 and 35 years old who had mild COVID-19 (a few samples of this study predate the infection). Cell type and time point are not known.

This rearrangement joins TRBV4-1 to TRBJ2-6, with 7 bases lining up with TRBD2. The CDR3 has 16 amino acids. Germline loops: CDR1 MGHRA, CDR2 YSYEKL. Trimming at V came to 4 bases and at J to 2 bases, leaving 5 bases not matched to a gene. CDR3 sequence: CASSRGGFAGANVLTF. CDR3 nucleotide sequence: TGCGCCAGCAGCCGGGGGGGGTTCGCTGGGGCCAACGTCCTGACTTTC.

The rearrangement joins TRBV29-1 to TRBJ1-1, with no clear D. The CDR3 sequence is 14 residues long. CDR1 SQVTM and CDR2 ANQGSEA come from the germline V gene. Trimming left V 7 bases short and J 1 base short, with 16 bases between. This CDR3 reads CSGILTEANTEAFF. For the CDR3, the DNA is TGCAGCGGGATCCTGACGGAGGCGAACACTGAAGCTTTCTTT.

This clonotype was detected only a few times. The chain is built from TRBV11-2 and TRBJ1-2, with TRBD1 matching over 7 bases. The V segment lost 4 bases and the J segment 5 bases; nucleotides outside the gene matches: 10. This CDR3 contains 15 residues. CDR1 and CDR2 (germline): SGHAT, FQNNGV. The CDR3, as DNA: TGTGCCAGCAGCTCTCCCAGGACAGGTTTATATGGCTACACCTTC. Translating it yields CASSSPRTGLYGYTF.

This clonotype was seen many times. The CDR3 protein is CASSYVASGGRTDTQYF. Here the CDR3 DNA reads TGTGCCAGCAGTTACGTCGCTAGCGGGGGGCGCACAGATACGCAGTATTTT. The gene calls are TRBV6-5 and TRBJ2-3; TRBD2 agrees at 11 bases. V was pared by 2 bases and J by 1 base, with 5 bases of the junction left unmatched. CDR1 and CDR2 (germline): MNHEY, SVGAGI. The CDR3 has 17 amino acids.

This rearrangement joins TRBV2 to TRBJ2-7; 8 positions agree with TRBD2. In germline, CDR1 is SNHLY, CDR2 FYNNEI. V lost 8 bases and J lost 3; bases outside the gene matches: 9. The CDR3 is made up of 14 amino acids. The CDR3 loop is CASEGSGLVYEQYF. The CDR3 DNA sequence: TGTGCCAGCGAAGGATCGGGACTAGTCTACGAGCAGTACTTC.

This clonotype has only a few counts. The V gene is TRBV6-1, the J gene TRBJ1-6; 8 bases map to TRBD1. This CDR3 region has 12 residues. The germline V gene has CDR1 MNHNS and CDR2 SASEGT. Trimming removed 3 bases from V and 16 bases from J; junction bases left unmatched: 5. The CDR3 sequence is CASSEDRVKLHF. The CDR3 DNA reads as TGTGCCAGCAGTGAGGACAGGGTCAAGCTCCACTTT.

The chain employs TRBV18 and TRBJ2-5, with TRBD2 identical over 9 bases. Germline-derived CDR1 and CDR2 are KGHSH and LQKENI. With V trimmed by 6 bases and J by 1 base, 3 bases remained unmatched. This CDR3 is built from 14 residues. The CDR3 sequence: CASSILAGQETQYF. CDR3 DNA: TGTGCCAGCTCGATACTAGCGGGCCAAGAGACCCAGTACTTC.

This clonotype has a handful of counts. The rearrangement joins TRBV12-3 or TRBV12-4 to TRBJ1-1, with unresolved D. This CDR3 comprises 15 residues. V lost 8 bases and J lost 1, with 17 bases in between. CDR3 region: CASRLGKAGNTEAFF. The CDR3 DNA reads TGTGCCAGCCGCCTCGGGAAGGCGGGGAACACTGAAGCTTTCTTT.

This chain connects TRBV4-1 to TRBJ2-3; either TRBD1 or TRBD2 may fit D (5 bases each). CDR3 size: 14 residues. Trimming removed 4 bases at V and 3 bases at J, with 11 bases between. The germline CDR1 and CDR2 sequences are MGHRA and YSYEKL. The CDR3: CASSRDPLTDTQYF. The CDR3 DNA reads TGCGCCAGCAGCCGGGACCCCTTAACAGATACGCAGTATTTT.

This clonotype has only a few counts. V and J are TRBV7-2 and TRBJ1-2; the D is unclear. The CDR3 extends over 13 amino acids. Trimming cost V 2 bases and J 7 bases, with 11 bases left between them. The germline gives CDR1 SGHTA, CDR2 FQGNSA. The CDR3 reads CASSLSVLPGYTF. The CDR3 region has the DNA TGTGCCAGCAGCTTATCTGTCCTTCCTGGCTACACCTTC. Combining the CDR3 with reference TRBV7-2 and TRBJ1-2 gives the whole variable domain GAGVSQSPSNKVTEKGKDVELRCDPISGHTALYWYRQSLGQGLEFLIYFQGNSAPDKSGLPSDRFSAERTGGSVSTLTIQRTQQEDSAVYLCASSLSVLPGYTFGSGTRLTVV.

This clonotype occurred a few times. This rearrangement joins TRBV7-2 to TRBJ2-7; D is perhaps TRBD2 (6 bases). V dropped 2 bases and J dropped 3 bases, with 8 bases sitting between them. The CDR3 has 13 residues. Germline V gene sequence: CDR1 SGHTA, CDR2 FQGNSA. The CDR3 loop reads CASSLLGGYEQYV. The CDR3 DNA follows: TGTGCCAGCAGCTTATTGGGGGGCTACGAGCAGTACGTC.

The chain employs TRBV2 and TRBJ1-2; maybe TRBD1 (5 bases). V lost 7 bases, J lost 5 bases, and 14 bases lay in between. The germline V gene encodes CDR1 SNHLY and CDR2 FYNNEI. The CDR3 loop spans 13 amino acids. As DNA, the CDR3 is TGTGCCAGCATTACGGACAAAAGTTATGGCTACACCTTC. Its protein is CASITDKSYGYTF.

This chain uses TRBV21-1 with TRBJ2-7; whether TRBD2, the table's D call, matches the DNA was not checked. TRBV21-1 constitutes a pseudogene. The CDR3 is 13 residues long. Here the CDR3 reads CATPPGSSYEQYV. The CDR3 region has the DNA TGTGCCACCCCGCCCGGGAGCTCCTACGAGCAGTACGTC.

The rearrangement joins TRBV6-5 to TRBJ2-7; tentatively, D is TRBD2 (6 bases). This CDR3 has 16 residues. Deletions cut 2 bases from V and 3 bases from J, with 17 bases between. Germline lookup yields CDR1 MNHEY and CDR2 SVGAGI. The CDR3 DNA reads as TGTGCCAGCAGTTACCCGGCGACTAGGGCTTTCTACGAGCAGTACGTC. Protein product: CASSYPATRAFYEQYV.

This chain links TRBV28 with TRBJ1-2, with a possible D match to TRBD1 (5 bases). CDR1 MDHEN and CDR2 SYDVKM come from the germline V gene. This CDR3 is built from 13 residues. The ends were cut back, 5 bases at V and 8 bases at J, with 15 bases in the middle. CDR3: CASSETVWDGYTF. The CDR3 region has the DNA TGTGCCAGCAGTGAGACTGTATGGGACGGCTACACCTTC.

This clonotype showed up just a few times. The chain uses TRBV5-1 and TRBJ2-7; 7 nucleotides match TRBD1. V lost 0 bases, J lost 0 bases, and 3 bases stayed unmatched. CDR1 and CDR2 (germline): SGHRS, YFSETQ. The CDR3 contains 15 residues. This CDR3 is CASSLGGTDSYEQYV. The CDR3 DNA reads TGCGCCAGCAGCTTGGGTGGGACAGACTCCTACGAGCAGTACGTC.

There are a few counts of this clonotype. The chain employs TRBV4-3 and TRBJ2-5; 7 bases fit TRBD1. Losses at the gene ends were 4 bases for V and 0 bases for J; bases not matched to a gene: 8. The CDR3 totals 16 residues. The germline CDR1 and CDR2 sequences are LGHNA and YSLEER. The CDR3: CASSRQQGMYQETQYF. The CDR3 region has the DNA TGCGCCAGCAGCCGACAACAGGGGATGTACCAAGAGACCCAGTACTTC.

This clonotype showed up just a few times. V and J are TRBV6-5 and TRBJ1-2; possibly TRBD1 for D (5 bases). Trimming took 5 bases from V and 0 from J, leaving 19 bases between them. This CDR3 region has 17 residues. Per the germline V gene, CDR1 is MNHEY and CDR2 is SVGAGI. DNA of the CDR3: TGTGCCAGCAGTCCTCAGACAGTCCCCGAAGCTAACTATGGCTACACCTTC. Encoded protein: CASSPQTVPEANYGYTF.

The V and J genes are TRBV24-1 and TRBJ2-1; D may be TRBD1 or TRBD2 (6 bases each). CDR1 is KGHDR, CDR2 SFDVKD, per germline. Trimming pared 3 bases from V and 8 bases from J, leaving 19 bases between. The CDR3 is 16 amino acids. CDR3 bases: TGTGCCACCAGTGATAGGGGAGGACAGCCCGGGGATGAGCAGTTCTTC. Translating it yields CATSDRGGQPGDEQFF.